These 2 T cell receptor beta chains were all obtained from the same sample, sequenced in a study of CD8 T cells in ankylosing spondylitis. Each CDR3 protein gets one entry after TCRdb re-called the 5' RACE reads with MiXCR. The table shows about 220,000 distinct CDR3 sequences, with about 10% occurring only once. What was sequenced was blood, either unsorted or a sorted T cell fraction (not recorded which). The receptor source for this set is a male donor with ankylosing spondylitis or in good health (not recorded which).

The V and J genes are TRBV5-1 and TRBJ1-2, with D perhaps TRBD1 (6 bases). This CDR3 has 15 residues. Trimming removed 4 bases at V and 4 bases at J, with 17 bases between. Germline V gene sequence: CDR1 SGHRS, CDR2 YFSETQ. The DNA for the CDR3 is TGCGCCAGCAGCGCCACGGAGACAGGTAGCTATGGCTACACCTTC. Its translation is CASSATETGSYGYTF.

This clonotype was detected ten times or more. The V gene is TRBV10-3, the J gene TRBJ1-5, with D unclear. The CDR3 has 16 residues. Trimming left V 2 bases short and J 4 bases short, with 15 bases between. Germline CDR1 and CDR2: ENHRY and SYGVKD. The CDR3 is CAISEEGILGNQPQHF. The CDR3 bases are TGTGCCATCAGTGAGGAGGGTATATTGGGGAATCAGCCCCAGCATTTT.